This T cell receptor (beta chain) appears in the sequencing data of a study of T cell changes during pregnancy in multiple sclerosis. Looked up from germline, CDR1 is MGHRA and CDR2 is YSYEKL. The ends lost 1 base at V and 5 bases at J; junction bases unmatched: 4. The CDR3 is made up of 14 amino acids. The table lists this clone with a count of one. Profiled with immunoSEQ multiplex PCR; TCRdb holds only in-frame clones, not every one. The table shows under 50,000 clones, with 85% to 95% occurring only once. The sample consisted of CD8+ T cells from peripheral blood mononuclear cells, taken in the third trimester of pregnancy. The chain is built from TRBV4-1 and TRBJ2-7, with TRBD1 matching over 8 bases. The sequence was collected from a female donor with multiple sclerosis, enrolled in a pregnancy study. CDR3 residues: CASSQGTGSHEQYF. The CDR3 nucleotides are TGCGCCAGCAGCCAAGGGACAGGGTCCCACGAGCAGTACTTC.